The 27 T cell receptor beta chains listed next were all sequenced from one sample in a study of blood T cell repertoires in COVID-19. Sequencing was performed with immunoSEQ multiplex PCR; in TCRdb, only in-frame clones are kept and a portion is missing. The table has about 98,000 clones, roughly 80% seen once. Sample: peripheral blood. The receptor set was obtained from a woman older than 75 with acute or convalescent COVID-19.

This clone appeared a few times. V is TRBV6-5 and J is TRBJ1-6; the D is unclear. Germline V gene data show CDR1 as MNHEY and CDR2 as SVGAGI. V was clipped by 0 bases and J by 7 bases, with 4 bases between them. The CDR3 is 13 amino acids. The CDR3 loop is CASSYSRNSPLHF. The CDR3 DNA sequence: TGTGCCAGCAGTTACTCCAGGAATTCACCCCTCCACTTT.

A note on this clone: The sample contains more than one DNA sequence encoding this CDR3. V usage is TRBV2 and J usage is TRBJ1-1; D remains ambiguous. CDR1 and CDR2 (germline): SNHLY, FYNNEI. V gave up 0 bases and J gave up 12 bases, with 5 bases separating them. The CDR3 length is 10 residues. CDR3 nucleotide sequence: TGTGCCAGCAGTGAAGCCAGGACTTTCTTT. This codes for CASSEARTFF.

The CDR3 DNA follows: TGTGCCAGCAGTTACGGTCCAGGGGGCCGGGATGAGCAGTTCTTC. Its protein is CASSYGPGGRDEQFF. The rearrangement links TRBV6-6 to TRBJ2-1; 8 nucleotides match TRBD1. V shed 2 bases, J shed 8 bases, and the junction held 8 bases outside the gene matches. This CDR3 comprises 15 residues. Germline V gene sequence: CDR1 MNHNY, CDR2 SVGAGI (reference sequence).

The CDR3 region has the DNA TGTGCCAGCAGTCGGTCGACATATGGGGAAAAACTGTTTTTT. It specifies CASSRSTYGEKLFF. The chain joins TRBV28 to TRBJ1-4; D remains unclear. Germline-derived CDR1 and CDR2 are MDHEN and SYDVKM. The CDR3 totals 14 residues. Trimming stripped 5 bases from V and 8 bases from J, with 15 bases between.

V gene TRBV3-1 (or the pseudogene TRBV3-2) combines with J gene TRBJ2-7; 10 bases fit TRBD1. The germline gives CDR1 LGHDT, CDR2 YNNKEL (reference sequence). V lost 4 bases to trimming and J lost 1 base; unmatched junction nucleotides: 4. The CDR3 totals 15 residues. The CDR3 here is CASSRSGQGSYEQYF. CDR3 in DNA: TGTGCCAGCAGCCGCTCGGGACAGGGGTCCTACGAGCAGTACTTC.

This chain joins TRBV28 and TRBJ2-5; TRBD2 matches at 16 bases. The trim removed 4 bases at V and 5 bases at J, leaving 16 bases unmatched. The CDR3 is 20 amino acids. CDR1 is MDHEN and CDR2 is SYDVKM in the germline V gene. The CDR3 protein is CASSSSPKGLAGGRWETQYF. The CDR3 nucleotides read TGTGCCAGCAGTTCCTCACCCAAGGGACTAGCGGGGGGGAGATGGGAGACCCAGTACTTC.

The V and J genes are TRBV5-5 and TRBJ2-6; D is perhaps TRBD1 (5 bases). Deletions cut 5 bases from V and 0 bases from J, with 12 bases between. There are 16 residues in the CDR3. Looked up from germline, CDR1 is SGHKS and CDR2 is YYEKEE (reference sequence). The chain's CDR3 is CASSLDTISGANVLTF. The CDR3 nucleotides read TGTGCCAGCAGTCTGGACACAATCTCTGGGGCCAACGTCCTGACTTTC.

The chain employs TRBV30 and TRBJ1-3; 7 positions agree with TRBD1. V was clipped by 2 bases and J by 3 bases; unmatched bases: 7. CDR1 and CDR2 from the germline V gene are GTSNPN and SVGIG (reference sequence). This CDR3 is built from 15 residues. In nucleotides, the CDR3 is TGTGCCTGGAGTCGGTCAGGGGGATTTGGAAACACCATATATTTT. Its translation is CAWSRSGGFGNTIYF.

V is TRBV9 and J is TRBJ2-3, with D tentatively TRBD1 (6 bases). Germline CDR1 and CDR2: SGDLS and YYNGEE. The CDR3 is 19 amino acids. V was trimmed by 0 bases and J by 0 bases, leaving 20 bases between them. CDR3 DNA: TGTGCCAGCAGCGTAGACCGCCGACGGACAGCCCTAAGCACAGATACGCAGTATTTT. Translating gives CASSVDRRRTALSTDTQYF.

This clone is a singleton in its sample. At one of its ends the junction is not consistent with the germline gene, which may arise from a read error. CDR3 DNA: TGTGCCAGCAGCAATGGACAGCCTAACTTT. It codes for CASSNGQPNF. This chain links TRBV6-2 or TRBV6-3 with TRBJ1-6, with a weak D call TRBD1 (6 bases). This CDR3 has 10 amino acids. Looked up from germline, CDR1 is MNHEY and CDR2 is SVGEGT.

The chain carries TRBV7-3 and TRBJ1-1, with 9 bases fitting TRBD1. CDR3 size: 15 residues. From germline, CDR1 is SGHTA and CDR2 FQGTGA. With 4 bases clipped from V and 1 base from J, the junction kept 4 bases outside the gene matches. The CDR3 DNA is TGTGCCAGCAGCTATCAGGACAGGGGGAACACTGAAGCTTTCTTT. Translating it yields CASSYQDRGNTEAFF.

The chain links TRBV15 to TRBJ2-7; 7 nucleotides align to TRBD1. The CDR3 has 14 amino acids. V was pared by 1 base and J by 3 bases, with 3 bases of the junction left unmatched. Germline loops: CDR1 LNHNV, CDR2 YYDKDF (reference sequence). The chain's CDR3 is CATSRAQGNYEQYF. DNA of the CDR3: TGTGCCACCAGCAGAGCACAGGGGAACTACGAGCAGTACTTC.

The chain uses TRBV10-2 and TRBJ1-1; D may be TRBD1 (6 bases). The V gene lost 7 bases and the J gene lost 1 base, with 13 bases spanning the gap. CDR3 length: 14 residues. Germline V gene lookup returns CDR1 WSHSY and CDR2 SAAADI. CDR3 bases: TGCGCCAGCAAAATACAGGGTGGGAACACTGAAGCTTTCTTT. As protein: CASKIQGGNTEAFF.

V and J are TRBV10-3 and TRBJ1-1; D possibly corresponds to TRBD1 (5 bases). The germline gives CDR1 ENHRY, CDR2 SYGVKD. V shed 0 bases and J shed 6 bases, with 14 bases lying between them. The CDR3 loop spans 15 amino acids. For the CDR3, the DNA is TGTGCCATCAGTGAGTCGGGGGGTAGGGGTCCTGAAGCTTTCTTT. Translation gives CAISESGGRGPEAFF.

This chain uses TRBV3-1 (or the pseudogene TRBV3-2) with TRBJ2-2; possible D gene TRBD1, 5 bases. The ends were cut back, 6 bases at V and 2 bases at J, with 16 bases in the middle. The CDR3 has 16 amino acids. Germline CDR1 reads LGHDT; CDR2 reads YNNKEL (reference sequence). This chain's CDR3 is CASRDLGRENTGELFF. The CDR3, as DNA: TGTGCCAGCAGAGACTTGGGCAGGGAAAACACCGGGGAGCTGTTTTTT.

The V call is TRBV5-4, the J call TRBJ2-7; 7 nucleotides match TRBD1. Germline assignment: CDR1 SGHNT and CDR2 YYREEE (reference sequence). This CDR3 has 15 amino acids. V lost 4 bases and J lost 1; bases outside the gene matches: 8. The CDR3 reads CASSRGGRSSYEQYV. The CDR3, as DNA: TGTGCCAGCAGCCGAGGGGGCCGTTCGTCCTACGAGCAGTACGTC.

The chain joins TRBV19 to TRBJ2-5, with TRBD2 identical over 9 bases. Germline V gene data show CDR1 as LNHDA and CDR2 as SQIVND (reference sequence). The ends lost 9 bases at V and 7 bases at J; junction bases unmatched: 9. The CDR3 loop spans 13 amino acids. CDR3 nucleotides: TGTGCCAGCTCACTAGCGGGCCAGGGGACCCAGTACTTC. It specifies CASSLAGQGTQYF.

This chain uses TRBV2 with TRBJ1-4, with D perhaps TRBD1 (5 bases). V dropped 11 bases and J dropped 4 bases, with 14 bases sitting between them. This CDR3 has 13 amino acids. Germline V gives CDR1 SNHLY, CDR2 FYNNEI. For the CDR3, the DNA is TGTGCCGGGGGGGACGGATTTAATGAAAAACTGTTTTTT. Amino acid sequence: CAGGDGFNEKLFF.

The chain combines TRBV4-3 with TRBJ2-6, with D unclear. CDR1 is LGHNA and CDR2 is YSLEER in the germline V gene. The CDR3 is 16 residues long. V lost 0 bases and J 0 bases, leaving 6 bases between the germline ends. The CDR3 DNA is TGCGCCAGCAGCCAAGACATTAGCTCTGGGGCCAACGTCCTGACTTTC. Its protein product is CASSQDISSGANVLTF.

This clone was counted a few times. This chain connects TRBV18 to TRBJ2-1, with a weak D call TRBD2 (5 bases). This CDR3 contains 15 residues. The V gene's germline CDR1 is KGHSH and CDR2 LQKENI. Trimming took 2 bases from V and 7 from J, leaving 15 bases between them. The DNA of the CDR3 is TGTGCCAGCTCACCAGTAGGGAGTAATGTTAATGAGCAGTTCTTC. It is translated as CASSPVGSNVNEQFF.

This chain links TRBV5-4 with TRBJ2-2; 10 positions agree with TRBD1. CDR3 size: 17 residues. After removal of 0 bases from V and 0 bases from J, the junction contained 2 bases not matched to a gene. Germline-derived CDR1 and CDR2 are SGHNT and YYREEE (reference sequence). CDR3 protein: CASSLAGQGANTGELFF. CDR3 DNA sequence: TGTGCCAGCAGCTTGGCCGGACAGGGGGCGAACACCGGGGAGCTGTTTTTT.

This chain joins TRBV5-4 and TRBJ1-6, with a weak D call TRBD1 (5 bases). V was shortened by 1 base and J by 7 bases, with 12 bases between the two germline ends. The CDR3 length is 15 residues. The germline V gene has CDR1 SGHNT and CDR2 YYREEE (reference sequence). CDR3 residues: CASSLRIRGNSPLHF. Here the CDR3 DNA reads TGTGCCAGCAGCTTGAGGATTAGGGGAAATTCACCCCTCCACTTT. Full variable domain (outside the CDR3, taken from reference TRBV5-4 and TRBJ1-6): ETGVTQSPTHLIKTRGQQVTLRCSSQSGHNTVSWYQQALGQGPQFIFQYYREEENGRGNFPPRFSGLQFPNYSSELNVNALELDDSALYLCASSLRIRGNSPLHFGNGTRLTVT.

This sequence joins TRBV10-3 and TRBJ1-5; 8 bases align to TRBD1. Germline CDR1 reads ENHRY; CDR2 reads SYGVKD. The CDR3 has 15 amino acids. V shed 8 bases and J 2 bases; nucleotides not matched to a gene: 8. This CDR3 reads CAIGKTGDGNQPQHF. The CDR3 DNA sequence: TGTGCCATCGGAAAGACAGGGGATGGCAATCAGCCCCAGCATTTT.

This clone showed up just a few times. V and J are TRBV14 and TRBJ1-4; the match to TRBD1 covers 9 bases. V lost 4 bases, J lost 5 bases, and 8 bases stayed unmatched. CDR1 is SGHDN and CDR2 is FVKESK in the germline V gene. The CDR3 consists of 16 residues. DNA of the CDR3: TGTGCCAGCAGCCCACTGACCGGGACAGGGAATGAAAAACTGTTTTTT. It is translated as CASSPLTGTGNEKLFF. Combining the CDR3 with reference TRBV14 and TRBJ1-4 gives the whole variable domain EAGVTQFPSHSVIEKGQTVTLRCDPISGHDNLYWYRRVMGKEIKFLLHFVKESKQDESGMPNNRFLAERTGGTYSTLKVQPAELEDSGVYFCASSPLTGTGNEKLFFGSGTQLSVL.

V and J are TRBV7-8 and TRBJ2-4, with 9 bases fitting TRBD1. J was trimmed by 0 bases and V by 1 base; bases with no gene match: 10. Germline assignment: CDR1 SGHVS and CDR2 FQNEAQ. CDR3 length: 19 residues. This CDR3 is CASSLVAGQGKLAKNIQYF. The CDR3 bases are TGTGCCAGCAGCTTAGTTGCGGGACAGGGCAAACTAGCCAAAAACATTCAGTACTTC.

DNA of the CDR3: TGTGCCACCAGCCCCGGAGCTAGCGGGGGGTACGTTCAGCAGACCCAGTACTTC. Its translation: CATSPGASGGYVQQTQYF. The V call is TRBV15, the J call TRBJ2-5; 11 nucleotides agree with TRBD2. Trimming took 5 bases from V and 6 from J; bases not matched to a gene: 17. CDR1 and CDR2 from the germline V gene are LNHNV and YYDKDF (reference sequence). This CDR3 contains 18 residues.

The CDR3 is CASRSATERGYEQYF. The CDR3 DNA reads TGTGCCAGCAGGTCGGCCACCGAAAGAGGCTACGAGCAGTACTTC. The V and J genes are TRBV28 and TRBJ2-7; D ambiguous. The CDR3 totals 15 residues. Germline CDR1 is MDHEN and CDR2 is SYDVKM. Trimming cost V 6 bases and J 3 bases, with 18 bases left between them.